What follows describes a single T cell receptor beta chain. Its antigen remains undetermined. Base quality data are lacking; no much larger clone is found one base away. The data are from a study of CD8+ T cells in alopecia areata listed by TCRdb under 2018. A note on the overall study: Treated patients were enrolled in an open-label pilot trial of oral tofacitinib, 5 to 10 mg twice daily, for moderate-to-severe alopecia areata. Tofacitinib was given for 6 to 18 months, followed by 6 months of follow-up off drug to assess delayed response and recurrence. In treated patients, disease severity was measured using the SALT score, which gives the percentage of scalp surface area affected. In both human patients and the C3H/HeJ mouse model, the study applied high-throughput TCRbeta sequencing to look at T cell clonal expansion in alopecia areata. Human TCRbeta sequencing covered scalp tissue and sorted CD4+ and CD8+ peripheral blood T cells from patchy and totalis/universalis alopecia areata patients and healthy controls. Patients on tofacitinib were biopsied at baseline and after 4 and 24 weeks of treatment, and several of the patients also had a later scalp biopsy. Clonality in the scalp was compared among normal scalp (n=4), patchy alopecia areata scalp (n=8), and alopecia totalis/universalis scalp (n=8). RNA was obtained with the PAXgene miRNA kit for fixed scalp, the miRNeasy kit for PBMCs, and the RNeasy kit for mouse skin. TCRbeta CDR3 regions were amplified by immunoSEQ multiplex PCR with 35 Vbeta forward and 13 Jbeta reverse primers.

The library came from the immunoSEQ multiplex PCR assay. For TCR sequencing, RNA was extracted from every sample and reverse transcribed into cDNA to serve as template. SuperScript III was used for first-strand cDNA synthesis, primed with a 2:1 mix of oligo-dT and random hexamers. Amplification bias was assessed with a synthetic immune receptor repertoire, and residual bias was removed computationally. On the study's bioinformatics: Raw reads were preprocessed to remove errors, and CDR3 was defined by IMGT conventions from the conserved cysteine to phenylalanine. Clonality was computed by normalizing Shannon entropy by log2 of the number of productive unique TCRs and subtracting the result from 1. CD4 or CD8 identity of scalp clones was inferred by cross-referencing scalp TCRbeta sequences with sorted blood CD4 and CD8 repertoires. The clones in this table, taken by TCRdb from immuneACCESS, are in-frame only. Not every clone is retained; where verified, under half of the shortfall comes from an unresolved V gene, and the cause of the rest is unknown. V and J calls and clone size are given by that table; D and trimming were obtained from the DNA. For this sample there are 150,000 to 200,000 clones; approximately 55% appear just once. 11% of the sample goes to the ten largest clones.

General findings and caveats noted by the study authors: Because the treated cohort was small and included a single nonresponder, larger studies are needed to assess links between baseline CD8+ expansion and response. Tofacitinib significantly lowered scalp clonality and the number of expanded CD8+ clones among the top 100 scalp clones. Shared TCR sequences between patients were less evident than in mice, which may be partly attributable to HLA diversity in the patient population. Compared with normal scalp, lesional scalp, particularly in alopecia totalis/universalis, had higher clonality and more expanded CD8+ clones, which suggests antigenic drive. Unlike mouse skin, which is dominated by gammadelta T cells, normal human skin has resident alphabeta T cells that are also sequenced, and this complicates analysis of the scalp TCR repertoire. During tofacitinib treatment, many expanded lesional clones remained in scalp and blood, and this persistence may partly explain relapse after treatment is stopped.

CDR3 length: 15 amino acids, cysteine to phenylalanine. Here the CDR3 DNA is all that survives: 45 bases in frame from base 1. Via the germline V gene, CDR1 is LGHNA and CDR2 YSLEER. V gives up 3 bases and J gives up 5 bases, and the segment between their germline ends measures 16 bases. The time point label here, explained by the study, means: around 26 weeks on oral tofacitinib. The treatment or condition tag for this specimen amounts to: oral pan-JAK inhibitor, 5-10 mg twice daily. Peripheral blood and lesional scalp punch biopsies were obtained from patients with alopecia areata. PBMCs were isolated by density centrifugation and stained for CD3, CD4 and CD8, after which CD4+ and CD8+ T cells were sorted on a FACSAria.

The receptor was isolated from a human donor with alopecia areata. Sequencing was performed on CD8+ T cells sorted from blood, taken at week 24, from a patient treated with tofacitinib. The rearrangement joined TRBV4-3 to TRBJ2-5; no D gene can be assigned with confidence. The CDR3 protein sequence reads: CASSHIWGHNETQYF. The bases are TGCGCCAGCAGCCACATCTGGGGTCACAACGAGACCCAGTACTTC.